Presented here are 4 T cell receptor beta chains from one specimen sequenced in a study of control samples from healthy donors and cancer patients. Measured with immunoSEQ multiplex PCR; TCRdb has only the in-frame clones, and not every one. The table records tens of thousands of clones, 88% of them present only once. Sequencing input: blood. The receptor source for this set is a woman between 70 and 85 years old in good health.

The rearrangement uses TRBV19 and TRBJ1-1, with 7 bases aligning to TRBD1. V gave up 5 bases and J gave up 11 bases; unmatched junction bases: 8. CDR3 size: 12 residues. Germline V gene lookup returns CDR1 LNHDA and CDR2 SQIVND (reference sequence). The CDR3 spells CASSSSGTVAFF. In DNA, the CDR3 is TGTGCCAGTAGTTCCTCCGGGACAGTTGCTTTCTTT.

This clone was seen a few times. This chain connects TRBV7-9 to TRBJ2-1; 8 bases are shared with TRBD2. Trimming cost V 5 bases and J 8 bases; bases outside gene matches: 14. Germline CDR1 SEHNR, CDR2 FQNEAQ (reference sequence). The CDR3 consists of 16 residues. The CDR3 DNA reads as TGTGCCAGCAGCCCCCGCTCCACAGGACTAGCTGATGAGCAGTTCTTC. It translates to CASSPRSTGLADEQFF.

The chain links TRBV7-9 to TRBJ1-3; D not resolved. This CDR3 has 12 residues. Germline V gives CDR1 SEHNR, CDR2 FQNEAQ (reference sequence). V lost 5 bases, J lost 4 bases, and 6 bases lay in between. This CDR3 reads CASSPTGNTIYF. The CDR3 DNA follows: TGTGCCAGCAGCCCAACAGGAAACACCATATATTTT. Drawing the rest from reference TRBV7-9 and TRBJ1-3, the complete variable domain is DTGVSQNPRHKITKRGQNVTFRCDPISEHNRLYWYRQTLGQGPEFLTYFQNEAQLEKSRLLSDRFSAERPKGSFSTLEIQRTEQGDSAMYLCASSPTGNTIYFGEGSWLTVV.

V and J are TRBV20-1 and TRBJ2-3, with D maybe TRBD2 (6 bases). The germline V gene encodes CDR1 DFQATT and CDR2 SNEGSKA (reference sequence). The CDR3 has 14 amino acids. The V end lost 6 bases, the J end lost 2 bases, and 15 bases lay between the germline ends. The CDR3 DNA reads TGCAGTGCCAGTGGGACTCTAGACACAGATACGCAGTATTTT. As protein: CSASGTLDTDTQYF.